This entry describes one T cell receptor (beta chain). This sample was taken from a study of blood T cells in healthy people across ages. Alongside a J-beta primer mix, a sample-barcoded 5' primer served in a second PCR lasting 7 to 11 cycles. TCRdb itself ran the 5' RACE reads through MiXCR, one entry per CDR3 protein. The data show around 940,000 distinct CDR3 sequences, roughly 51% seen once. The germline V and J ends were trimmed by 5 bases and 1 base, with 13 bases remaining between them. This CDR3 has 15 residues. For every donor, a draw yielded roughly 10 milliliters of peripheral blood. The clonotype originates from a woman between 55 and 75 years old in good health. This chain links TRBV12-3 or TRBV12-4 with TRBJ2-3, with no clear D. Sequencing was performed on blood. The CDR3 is CASSRPRSGTDTQYF. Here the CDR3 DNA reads TGTGCCAGCAGTCGACCCAGGAGTGGCACAGATACGCAGTATTTT.